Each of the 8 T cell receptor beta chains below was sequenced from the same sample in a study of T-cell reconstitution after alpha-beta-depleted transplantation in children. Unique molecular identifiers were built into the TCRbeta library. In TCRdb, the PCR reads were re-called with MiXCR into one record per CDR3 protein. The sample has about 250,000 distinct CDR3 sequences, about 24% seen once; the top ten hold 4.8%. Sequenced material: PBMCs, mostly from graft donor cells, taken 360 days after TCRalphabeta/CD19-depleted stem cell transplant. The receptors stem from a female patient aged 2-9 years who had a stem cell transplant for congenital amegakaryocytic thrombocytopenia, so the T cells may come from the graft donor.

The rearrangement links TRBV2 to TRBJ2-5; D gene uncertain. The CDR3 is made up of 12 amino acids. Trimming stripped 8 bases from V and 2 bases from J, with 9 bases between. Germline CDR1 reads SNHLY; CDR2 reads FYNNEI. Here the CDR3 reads CASGATQETQYF. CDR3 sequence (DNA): TGTGCCAGCGGAGCCACACAAGAGACCCAGTACTTC.

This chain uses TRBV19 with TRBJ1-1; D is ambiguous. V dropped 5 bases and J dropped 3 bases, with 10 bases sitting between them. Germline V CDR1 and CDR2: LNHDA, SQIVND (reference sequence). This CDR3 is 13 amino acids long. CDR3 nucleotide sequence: TGTGCCAGTAGTCTTCAGGACCACACTGAAGCTTTCTTT. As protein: CASSLQDHTEAFF.

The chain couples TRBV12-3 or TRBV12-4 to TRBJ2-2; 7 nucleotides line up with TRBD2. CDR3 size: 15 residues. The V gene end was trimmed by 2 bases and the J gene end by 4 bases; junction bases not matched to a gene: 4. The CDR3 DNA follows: TGTGCCAGCAGTTTAAGTGTAGCGGGCACCGGGGAGCTGTTTTTT. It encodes CASSLSVAGTGELFF.

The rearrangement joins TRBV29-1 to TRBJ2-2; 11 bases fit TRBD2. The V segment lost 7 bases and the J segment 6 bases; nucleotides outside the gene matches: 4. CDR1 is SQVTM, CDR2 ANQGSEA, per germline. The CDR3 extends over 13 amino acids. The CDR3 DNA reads TGCAGCGCTGTACTAGCGGGAGCCGGGGAGCTGTTTTTT. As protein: CSAVLAGAGELFF.

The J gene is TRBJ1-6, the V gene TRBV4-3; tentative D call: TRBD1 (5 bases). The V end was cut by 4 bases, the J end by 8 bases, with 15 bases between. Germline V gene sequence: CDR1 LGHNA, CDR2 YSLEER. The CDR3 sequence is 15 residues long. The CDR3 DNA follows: TGCGCCAGCAGCCCAGGGAGGTCTCGGTATTCACCCCTCCACTTT. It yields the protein CASSPGRSRYSPLHF.

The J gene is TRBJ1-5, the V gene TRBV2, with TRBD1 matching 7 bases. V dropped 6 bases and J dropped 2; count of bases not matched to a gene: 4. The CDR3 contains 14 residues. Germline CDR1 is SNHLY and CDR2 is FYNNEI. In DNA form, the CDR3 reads TGTGCCAGCAGCCGGGACAGTCGCAATCAGCCCCAGCATTTT. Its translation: CASSRDSRNQPQHF.

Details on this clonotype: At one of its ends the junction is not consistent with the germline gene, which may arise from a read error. The CDR3 DNA follows: TGTGCCATCAGTGTTTGGGACAGCCGAAACAATGAAGCTTTCTTT. Encoded protein: CAISVWDSRNNEAFF. The chain carries TRBV10-3 and TRBJ1-1; 7 positions agree with TRBD1. The CDR3 is 15 amino acids. Germline lookup yields CDR1 ENHRY and CDR2 SYGVKD.

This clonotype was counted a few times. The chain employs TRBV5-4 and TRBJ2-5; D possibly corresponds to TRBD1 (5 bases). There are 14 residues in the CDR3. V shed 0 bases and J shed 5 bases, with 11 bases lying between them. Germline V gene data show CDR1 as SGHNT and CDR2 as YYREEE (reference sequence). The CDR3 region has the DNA TGTGCCAGCAGCTTGGTCAGGGATCGGGAGACCCAGTACTTC. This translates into CASSLVRDRETQYF. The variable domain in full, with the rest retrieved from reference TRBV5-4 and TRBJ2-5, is ETGVTQSPTHLIKTRGQQVTLRCSSQSGHNTVSWYQQALGQGPQFIFQYYREEENGRGNFPPRFSGLQFPNYSSELNVNALELDDSALYLCASSLVRDRETQYFGPGTRLLVL.